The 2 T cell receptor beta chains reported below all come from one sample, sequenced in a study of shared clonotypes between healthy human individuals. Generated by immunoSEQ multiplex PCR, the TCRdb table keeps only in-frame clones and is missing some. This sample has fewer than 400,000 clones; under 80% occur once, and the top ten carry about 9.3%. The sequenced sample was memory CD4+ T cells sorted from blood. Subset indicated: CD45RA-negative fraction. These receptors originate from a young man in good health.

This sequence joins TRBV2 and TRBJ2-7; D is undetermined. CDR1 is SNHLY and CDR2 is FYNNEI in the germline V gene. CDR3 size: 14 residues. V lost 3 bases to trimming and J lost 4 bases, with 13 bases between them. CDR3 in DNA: TGTGCCAGCAGTGATCCCAGTCTGGGTTACGAGCAGTACTTC. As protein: CASSDPSLGYEQYF.

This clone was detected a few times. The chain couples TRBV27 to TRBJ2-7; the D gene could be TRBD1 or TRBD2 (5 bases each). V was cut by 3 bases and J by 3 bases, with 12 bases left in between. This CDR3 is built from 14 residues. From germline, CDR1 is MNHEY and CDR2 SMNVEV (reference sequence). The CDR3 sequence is CASSFGGTNYEQYF. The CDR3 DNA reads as TGTGCCAGCAGTTTTGGGGGAACGAACTACGAGCAGTACTTC.